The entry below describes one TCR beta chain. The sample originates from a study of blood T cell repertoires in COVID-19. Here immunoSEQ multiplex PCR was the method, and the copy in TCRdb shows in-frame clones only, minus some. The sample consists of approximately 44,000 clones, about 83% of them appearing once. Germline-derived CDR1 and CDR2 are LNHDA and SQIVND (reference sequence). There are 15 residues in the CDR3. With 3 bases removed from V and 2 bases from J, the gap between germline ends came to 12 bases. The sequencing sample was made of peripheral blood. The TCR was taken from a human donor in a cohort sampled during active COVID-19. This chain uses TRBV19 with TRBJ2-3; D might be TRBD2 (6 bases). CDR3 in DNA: TGTGCCAGTAGTATTAAGGGACTTCACACAGATACGCAGTATTTT. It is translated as CASSIKGLHTDTQYF.